This T cell receptor (beta chain) emerged from a study of blood T cells in healthy people across ages. Overall study: Capture by template switching was about one barcoded beta molecule per two T cells.

Then a second PCR, running roughly 7 to 11 cycles, was carried out with a sample-barcoded 5' primer and a J-beta primer mix. A single record per CDR3 protein comes from TCRdb applying MiXCR to the 5' RACE reads. The sample contains under 2 million distinct CDR3 sequences, around 35% of which appear only once. This clonotype was seen ten or more times. The antigen is not known. Findings and limits, study-wide: The lack of PBMC sorting stopped any conclusive naive versus antigen-experienced comparison. Whereas aged donors had fewer naive CD4+ cells, long-lived donors had more of them and higher diversity. Any changes in expanded clonotypes were possibly confounded, as donor CMV status remained unknown.

This CDR3 has 14 amino acids. The V end lost 4 bases, the J end lost 2 bases, and 13 bases lay between the germline ends. The germline gives CDR1 SQVTM, CDR2 ANQGSEA. The J gene is TRBJ2-3, the V gene TRBV29-1; possibly TRBD2 for D (5 bases). This receptor was identified in a woman aged 25 to 39 in good health. Sequenced: blood. In DNA, the CDR3 is TGCAGCGTTGTTTTAGCGATAAACACAGATACGCAGTATTTT. Amino acid sequence: CSVVLAINTDTQYF.